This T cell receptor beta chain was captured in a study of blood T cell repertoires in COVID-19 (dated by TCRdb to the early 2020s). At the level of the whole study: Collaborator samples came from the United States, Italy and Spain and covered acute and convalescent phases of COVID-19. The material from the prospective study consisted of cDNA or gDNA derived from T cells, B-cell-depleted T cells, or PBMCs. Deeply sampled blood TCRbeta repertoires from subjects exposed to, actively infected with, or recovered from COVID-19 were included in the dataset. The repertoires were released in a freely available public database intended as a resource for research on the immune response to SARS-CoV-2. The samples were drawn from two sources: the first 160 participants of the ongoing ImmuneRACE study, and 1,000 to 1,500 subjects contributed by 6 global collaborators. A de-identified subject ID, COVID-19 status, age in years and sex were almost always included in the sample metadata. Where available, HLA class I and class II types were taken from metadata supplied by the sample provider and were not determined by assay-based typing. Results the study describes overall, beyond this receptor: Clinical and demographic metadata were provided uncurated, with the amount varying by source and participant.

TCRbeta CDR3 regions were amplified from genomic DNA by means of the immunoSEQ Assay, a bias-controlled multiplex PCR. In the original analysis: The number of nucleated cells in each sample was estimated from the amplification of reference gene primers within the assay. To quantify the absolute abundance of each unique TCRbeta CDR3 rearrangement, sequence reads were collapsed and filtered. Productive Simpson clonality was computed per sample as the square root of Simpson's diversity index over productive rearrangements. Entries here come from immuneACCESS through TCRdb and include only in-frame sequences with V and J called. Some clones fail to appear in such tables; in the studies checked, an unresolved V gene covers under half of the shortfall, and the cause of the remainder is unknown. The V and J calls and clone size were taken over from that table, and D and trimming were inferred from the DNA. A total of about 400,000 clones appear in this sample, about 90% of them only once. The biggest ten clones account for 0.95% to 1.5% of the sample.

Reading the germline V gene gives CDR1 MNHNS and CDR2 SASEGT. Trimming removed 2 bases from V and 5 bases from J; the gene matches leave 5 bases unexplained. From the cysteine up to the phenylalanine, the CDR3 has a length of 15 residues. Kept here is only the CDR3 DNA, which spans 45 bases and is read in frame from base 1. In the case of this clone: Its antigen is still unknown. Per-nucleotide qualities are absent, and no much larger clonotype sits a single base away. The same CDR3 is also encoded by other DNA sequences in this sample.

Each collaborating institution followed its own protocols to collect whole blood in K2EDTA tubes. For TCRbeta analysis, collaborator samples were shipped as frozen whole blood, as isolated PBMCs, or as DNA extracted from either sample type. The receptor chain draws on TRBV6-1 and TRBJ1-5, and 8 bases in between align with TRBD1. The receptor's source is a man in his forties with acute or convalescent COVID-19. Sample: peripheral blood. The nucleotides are TGTGCCAGCAGTGAATCCCCAGGGGGCCATCAGCCCCAGCATTTT. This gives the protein CASSESPGGHQPQHF.